The rows below give T cell receptor beta chains drawn from one sample of a study of blood T cell repertoires in COVID-19. TCRdb's copy holds only in-frame clones and misses some; the assay was immunoSEQ multiplex PCR. The sample contains some 100,000 clones, more than 80% of which appear only once. Sequenced: peripheral blood. The receptors were sampled from a human donor in a cohort sampled during active COVID-19. Each CDR3 is given with its conserved first and last residue. Fields, in order: D gene, CDR3 length, V gene, J gene, CDR3 protein, CDR3 DNA. The D gene is left open where the match is weak.

D gene: .; CDR3 length: 18; V gene: TRBV9; J gene: TRBJ2-2; CDR3 protein: CASSEGNRPLPNTGELFF; CDR3 DNA: TGTGCCAGCAGCGAAGGGAACAGGCCCCTGCCGAACACCGGGGAGCTGTTTTTT
D gene: .; CDR3 length: 15; V gene: TRBV6-6; J gene: TRBJ2-3; CDR3 protein: CASRKGESGTDTQYF; CDR3 DNA: TGTGCCAGCAGGAAGGGGGAAAGTGGCACAGATACGCAGTATTTT
D gene: .; CDR3 length: 13; V gene: TRBV21-1; J gene: TRBJ2-7; CDR3 protein: CASSNAGGYEQYF; CDR3 DNA: TGTGCCAGCAGCAATGCAGGGGGTTACGAGCAGTACTTC
D gene: .; CDR3 length: 17; V gene: TRBV10-3; J gene: TRBJ2-3; CDR3 protein: CAISDPLLAVMTDTQYF; CDR3 DNA: TGTGCCATCAGTGATCCTCTACTAGCTGTTATGACAGATACGCAGTATTTT
D gene: TRBD2; CDR3 length: 15; V gene: TRBV2; J gene: TRBJ2-5; CDR3 protein: CASELERGGRETQYF; CDR3 DNA: TGTGCCAGCGAACTTGAGCGGGGGGGCCGGGAGACCCAGTACTTC
D gene: .; CDR3 length: 15; V gene: TRBV7-9; J gene: TRBJ2-2; CDR3 protein: CASSLSGSYPGELFF; CDR3 DNA: TGTGCCAGCAGCTTATCCGGGTCTTACCCCGGGGAGCTGTTTTTT
D gene: TRBD2; CDR3 length: 15; V gene: TRBV5-4; J gene: TRBJ2-3; CDR3 protein: CASSEGLAVTDTQYF; CDR3 DNA: TGTGCCAGCAGCGAGGGACTAGCGGTAACAGATACGCAGTATTTT
D gene: TRBD1; CDR3 length: 15; V gene: TRBV19; J gene: TRBJ2-1; CDR3 protein: CASTSGTGSYNEQFF; CDR3 DNA: TGTGCCAGTACCTCCGGGACAGGTAGCTACAATGAGCAGTTCTTC
D gene: TRBD1; CDR3 length: 15; V gene: TRBV10-3; J gene: TRBJ2-6; CDR3 protein: CAIQDRGSGANVLTF; CDR3 DNA: TGTGCCATCCAGGACAGGGGATCTGGGGCCAACGTCCTGACTTTC
D gene: .; CDR3 length: 15; V gene: TRBV7-9; J gene: TRBJ2-5; CDR3 protein: CASSPSEGAGETQYF; CDR3 DNA: TGTGCCAGCAGCCCGTCGGAGGGGGCCGGGGAGACCCAGTACTTC
D gene: TRBD2; CDR3 length: 16; V gene: TRBV5-4; J gene: TRBJ2-5; CDR3 protein: CASSLSPREGPGAQYF; CDR3 DNA: TGTGCCAGCAGCTTGAGCCCAAGGGAGGGTCCCGGGGCCCAGTACTTC